Listed below are T cell receptor beta chains from one sample, sequenced in a study of blood T cell repertoires in COVID-19. Assay used: immunoSEQ multiplex PCR; TCRdb lists only in-frame clones, some missing. The table shows 150,000 to 200,000 clones, with about 85% occurring only once. The sample consisted of peripheral blood. These TCRs come from a man in his sixties with acute or convalescent COVID-19. CDR3s leave out the opening cysteine and the closing phenylalanine or tryptophan.

>TRBJ1-2|TRBV10-3
AITGTGDYGYT
>TRBJ1-1|TRBV3-1/TRBV3-2
ASSQMTGETEAF
>TRBJ2-7|TRBV2
ASSGGTGSLKYEQY
>TRBJ2-1|TRBV7-8
ASSPILSGRGHLFSEQF
>TRBJ1-1|TRBV24-1
ATSDPTTVNTEAF
>TRBJ2-7|TRBV5-1
ASSLAAGGRATYEQY
>TRBJ1-2|TRBV4-1
ASSQDGRASYGYT
>TRBJ2-4|TRBV7-9
ASSLGTDVAKNIQY
>TRBJ2-1|TRBV5-4
ASSLAGGRPYNEQF
>TRBJ1-1|TRBV4-1
ASSQGGQGTEAF
>TRBJ2-2|TRBV30
AWNYPGELF
>TRBJ2-7|TRBV4-3
ASSQEVVRGLNSYEQY
>TRBJ1-2|TRBV11-2
ASSTGMYGYT
>TRBJ1-2|TRBV18
ASSPPQVPYGYT
>TRBJ1-1|TRBV5-1
ASSPEGFTEAF
>TRBJ1-2|TRBV7-8
ASSPDSPGYGYT
>TRBJ1-5|TRBV27
ASSSPVNSNQPQH
>TRBJ2-7|TRBV4-3
ASSQAGDSSYEQY
>TRBJ1-4|TRBV29-1
SVVPGEPGKLF
>TRBJ2-7|TRBV20-1
SASSLYEQY
>TRBJ2-7|TRBV6-2/TRBV6-3
ASSPSSYEQY
>TRBJ2-7|TRBV9
ASSVAPGLAGGEQY
>TRBJ1-2|TRBV5-4
ASSRWTGVSGYGYT
>TRBJ2-1|TRBV18
ASSPRGGDNEQF
>TRBJ1-3|TRBV4-1
ASSQVSGDKGNTIY
>TRBJ1-1|TRBV18
ASSPGTGRTEAF
>TRBJ1-1|TRBV6-5
ASRRERENTEAF